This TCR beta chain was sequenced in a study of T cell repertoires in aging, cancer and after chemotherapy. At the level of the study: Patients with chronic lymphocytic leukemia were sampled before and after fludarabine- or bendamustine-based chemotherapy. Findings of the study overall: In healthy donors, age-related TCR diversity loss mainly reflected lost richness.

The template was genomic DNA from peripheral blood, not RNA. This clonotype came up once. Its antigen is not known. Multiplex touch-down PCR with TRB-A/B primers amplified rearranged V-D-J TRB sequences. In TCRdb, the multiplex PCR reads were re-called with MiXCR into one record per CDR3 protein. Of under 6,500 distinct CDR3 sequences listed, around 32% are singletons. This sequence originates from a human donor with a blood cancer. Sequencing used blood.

CDR3 sequence: CATSDWTRGSTDTQYF. The CDR3 DNA reads TGTGCCACCAGTGATTGGACTAGAGGGAGCACAGATACGCAGTATTTT. The genes are TRBV24-1 and TRBJ2-3; 7 nucleotides agree with TRBD2. There are 16 residues in the CDR3. The V segment lost 2 bases and the J segment 0 bases; nucleotides outside the gene matches: 4. CDR1 and CDR2 (germline): KGHDR, SFDVKD.